This TCR beta chain originates from a study of CD8+ T cells in alopecia areata. Overall study: Treated patients received oral tofacitinib, 5 to 10 mg twice daily. Notes on the study in general: Alopecia totalis/universalis scalp especially showed more expanded CD8+ clones than normal scalp.

Note on this clone: What it binds is not known.

Sorted populations comprised CD4+ and CD8+ T cells obtained from PBMCs. This CDR3 comprises 14 residues. Germline V CDR1 and CDR2: SQVTM, ANQGSEA. Trimming took off 7 bases at V and 0 bases at J, with 13 bases between the two ends. Investigators isolated RNA and reverse transcribed it into cDNA to act as the sequencing template. The table came from immunoSEQ multiplex PCR; TCRdb's copy has only in-frame clones and leaves some out. The sample contains some 110,000 clones, more than 30% of which appear only once. V gene TRBV29-1 combines with J gene TRBJ1-5, with D hard to call. The sequenced sample was CD4+ T cells sorted from blood. The receptor comes from a human donor with alopecia areata. The CDR3 loop is CSAQVADSNQPQHF. CDR3 coding DNA: TGCAGCGCCCAAGTGGCGGATAGCAATCAGCCCCAGCATTTT.